The rows below give T cell receptor beta chains drawn from one sample of a study of T cells in placental villitis. The data were produced by immunoSEQ multiplex PCR, yet TCRdb's version contains in-frame clones alone and is incomplete. In the table there are several hundred clones, over 80% of which are singletons. Sequences were obtained from placental tissue containing maternal and fetal cells. The receptors come from a human patient with villitis of unknown etiology; the placental T cells may come from both mother and fetus. Each CDR3 is given with its conserved first and last residue. Each record gives: CDR3 protein, CDR3 DNA, D gene, J gene, V gene, clone size. A D gene is named only where the DNA matches it firmly. Clone sizes are given selectively: once, few, many, or a class where the clone is expanded.

CDR3aa: CASKRDVGNEQFF; CDR3nt: TGTGCCAGCAAAAGGGATGTAGGGAATGAGCAGTTCTTC; d_gene: NA; j_gene: TRBJ2-1; v_gene: TRBV6-5; abundance: NA
CDR3aa: CASSFEGDTEAFF; CDR3nt: TGTGCCAGCAGCTTCGAAGGGGACACTGAAGCTTTCTTT; d_gene: NA; j_gene: TRBJ1-1; v_gene: TRBV5-4; abundance: NA
CDR3aa: CASSFTGTNEQFF; CDR3nt: TGTGCCAGCAGCTTCACAGGGACTAATGAGCAGTTCTTC; d_gene: NA; j_gene: TRBJ2-1; v_gene: TRBV5-4; abundance: NA
CDR3aa: CAIMTPNGDRWEQYF; CDR3nt: TGTGCCATCATGACCCCTAACGGGGACCGTTGGGAGCAGTACTTC; d_gene: NA; j_gene: TRBJ2-7; v_gene: TRBV10-3; abundance: once
CDR3aa: CASRDRPYQPQHF; CDR3nt: TGTGCCAGTAGGGACAGGCCCTATCAGCCCCAGCATTTT; d_gene: TRBD1; j_gene: TRBJ1-5; v_gene: TRBV19; abundance: NA
CDR3aa: CASRGQGNTEAFF; CDR3nt: TGTGCCAGTCGAGGACAGGGGAACACTGAAGCTTTCTTT; d_gene: TRBD1; j_gene: TRBJ1-1; v_gene: TRBV19; abundance: NA
CDR3aa: CASSPDTYNEQFF; CDR3nt: TGTGCCAGCAGCCCCGATACCTACAATGAGCAGTTCTTC; d_gene: NA; j_gene: TRBJ2-1; v_gene: TRBV7-3; abundance: NA
CDR3aa: CASSPPGRVYYGYTF; CDR3nt: TGCGCCAGCAGCCCTCCGGGACGGGTATACTATGGCTACACCTTC; d_gene: NA; j_gene: TRBJ1-2; v_gene: TRBV4-1; abundance: NA
CDR3aa: CASSPRTGTQETQYF; CDR3nt: TGTGCCAGCAGTCCCAGGACAGGGACGCAAGAGACCCAGTACTTC; d_gene: TRBD1; j_gene: TRBJ2-5; v_gene: TRBV27; abundance: NA
CDR3aa: CASSVDAGNNQPQHF; CDR3nt: TGTGCCAGCAGCGTAGACGCGGGCAACAATCAGCCCCAGCATTTT; d_gene: NA; j_gene: TRBJ1-5; v_gene: TRBV9; abundance: few
CDR3aa: CASSLAGRIGELFF; CDR3nt: TGTGCCAGCAGCTTAGCTGGGCGGATCGGGGAGCTGTTTTTT; d_gene: NA; j_gene: TRBJ2-2; v_gene: TRBV7-9; abundance: NA
CDR3aa: CASSTTSYEQYF; CDR3nt: TGTGCCAGTAGTACGACGTCCTACGAGCAGTACTTC; d_gene: NA; j_gene: TRBJ2-7; v_gene: TRBV19; abundance: NA
CDR3aa: CASSKDSLWHHQPQHF; CDR3nt: TGTGCCAGCAGCAAGGATTCTCTTTGGCATCATCAGCCCCAGCATTTT; d_gene: NA; j_gene: TRBJ1-5; v_gene: TRBV3-1/TRBV3-2; abundance: NA
CDR3aa: CASNFAAGGGLGYEQYF; CDR3nt: TGTGCCAGCAACTTTGCAGCGGGAGGCGGACTTGGGTACGAGCAGTACTTC; d_gene: TRBD2; j_gene: TRBJ2-7; v_gene: TRBV7-2; abundance: once
CDR3aa: CASSLGLGGLGETQYF; CDR3nt: TGTGCTAGCAGCTTGGGTCTCGGGGGCTTGGGCGAGACCCAGTACTTC; d_gene: NA; j_gene: TRBJ2-5; v_gene: TRBV7-7; abundance: NA
CDR3aa: CVSSQDFTSTDTQYF; CDR3nt: TGCGTCAGCAGCCAAGACTTTACGAGCACAGATACGCAGTATTTT; d_gene: NA; j_gene: TRBJ2-3; v_gene: TRBV4-3; abundance: NA
CDR3aa: CASSSFGPLSTGELFF; CDR3nt: TGTGCCAGCAGCTCCTTTGGGCCTTTATCCACCGGGGAGCTGTTTTTT; d_gene: NA; j_gene: TRBJ2-2; v_gene: TRBV6-2/TRBV6-3; abundance: NA
CDR3aa: CAWSEGGNQPQHF; CDR3nt: TGTGCCTGGAGTGAGGGGGGCAATCAGCCCCAGCATTTT; d_gene: NA; j_gene: TRBJ1-5; v_gene: TRBV30; abundance: NA
CDR3aa: CASSLGWGLASLDTQYF; CDR3nt: TGTGCCAGCAGCTTAGGATGGGGACTAGCGAGTTTGGATACGCAGTATTTT; d_gene: TRBD2; j_gene: TRBJ2-3; v_gene: TRBV7-9; abundance: NA
CDR3aa: CASRPGGYTGELFF; CDR3nt: TGTGCCAGCAGACCAGGGGGCTACACCGGGGAGCTGTTTTTT; d_gene: TRBD1; j_gene: TRBJ2-2; v_gene: TRBV27; abundance: NA
CDR3aa: CASKGLAGRNEQFF; CDR3nt: TGTGCCAGCAAGGGACTAGCGGGACGGAATGAGCAGTTCTTC; d_gene: TRBD2; j_gene: TRBJ2-1; v_gene: TRBV3-1/TRBV3-2; abundance: NA
CDR3aa: CASSKTGSNGYTF; CDR3nt: TGTGCCAGCAGTAAGACAGGGTCAAATGGCTACACCTTC; d_gene: TRBD1; j_gene: TRBJ1-2; v_gene: TRBV6-6; abundance: NA
CDR3aa: CSVTTGGFNEQYF; CDR3nt: TGCAGCGTTACGACAGGGGGCTTCAACGAGCAGTACTTC; d_gene: TRBD1; j_gene: TRBJ2-7; v_gene: TRBV29-1; abundance: NA
CDR3aa: CASSPGGVTIEAFF; CDR3nt: TGTGCCAGCAGTCCTGGGGGGGTAACGATTGAAGCTTTCTTT; d_gene: NA; j_gene: TRBJ1-1; v_gene: TRBV7-9; abundance: NA
CDR3aa: CASAEPGQGTYEQYF; CDR3nt: TGTGCCAGCGCAGAACCGGGACAGGGAACCTACGAGCAGTACTTC; d_gene: TRBD1; j_gene: TRBJ2-7; v_gene: TRBV6-1; abundance: NA
CDR3aa: CASSFHGDTQYF; CDR3nt: TGTGCCAGCAGTTTTCACGGTGATACGCAGTATTTT; d_gene: NA; j_gene: TRBJ2-3; v_gene: TRBV12-3/TRBV12-4; abundance: NA
CDR3aa: CATSDLGTGELFF; CDR3nt: TGTGCCACCAGTGATTTGGGCACCGGGGAGCTGTTTTTT; d_gene: NA; j_gene: TRBJ2-2; v_gene: TRBV24-1; abundance: NA
CDR3aa: CASSQRTGRINQPQHF; CDR3nt: TGTGCCAGCAGCCAAAGGACAGGGCGAATCAATCAGCCCCAGCATTTT; d_gene: TRBD1; j_gene: TRBJ1-5; v_gene: TRBV7-8; abundance: NA
CDR3aa: CASSLALAGSTGETQYF; CDR3nt: TGCGCCAGCAGCTTGGCCCTAGCGGGGAGTACTGGGGAGACCCAGTACTTC; d_gene: TRBD2; j_gene: TRBJ2-5; v_gene: TRBV5-1; abundance: NA
CDR3aa: CSVEDGVGPGANVLTF; CDR3nt: TGCAGCGTTGAAGATGGGGTGGGGCCTGGGGCCAACGTCCTGACTTTC; d_gene: NA; j_gene: TRBJ2-6; v_gene: TRBV29-1; abundance: NA
CDR3aa: CASKDTSNQPQHF; CDR3nt: TGTGCCAGCAAGGACACCTCTAATCAGCCCCAGCATTTT; d_gene: NA; j_gene: TRBJ1-5; v_gene: TRBV6-5; abundance: NA